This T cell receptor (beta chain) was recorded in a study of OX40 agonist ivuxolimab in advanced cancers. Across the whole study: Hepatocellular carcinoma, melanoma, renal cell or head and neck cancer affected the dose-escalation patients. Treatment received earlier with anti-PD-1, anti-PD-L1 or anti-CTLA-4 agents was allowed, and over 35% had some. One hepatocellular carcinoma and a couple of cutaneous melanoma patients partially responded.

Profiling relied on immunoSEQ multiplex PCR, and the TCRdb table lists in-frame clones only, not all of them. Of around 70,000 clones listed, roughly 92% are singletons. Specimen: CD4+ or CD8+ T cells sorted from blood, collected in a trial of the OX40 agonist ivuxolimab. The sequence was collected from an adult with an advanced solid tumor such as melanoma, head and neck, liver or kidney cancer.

CDR3 DNA: TGTGCCAGCAGCCAAGCCGATTGGACAGGGGGACCAAATCAGCCCCAGCATTTT. It yields the protein CASSQADWTGGPNQPQHF. This chain connects TRBV4-2 to TRBJ1-5, with 10 nucleotides matching TRBD1. The CDR3 is 18 residues long. V shed 1 base and J 4 bases; nucleotides not matched to a gene: 10. CDR1 LGHNA and CDR2 YNFKEQ come from the germline V gene.